The T cell receptor beta chain described here comes from a study of blood T cell repertoires in COVID-19. Overall study context: The cDNA or gDNA used as material had been derived from T cells, B-cell-depleted T cells, or PBMCs.

The CDR3 has 14 residues. Germline V CDR1 and CDR2: SGHRS, YFSETQ. Trimming took 4 bases from V and 2 from J, leaving 12 bases between them. Sequenced by immunoSEQ multiplex PCR; TCRdb stores in-frame clones only, minus some. The data show 75,000 to 95,000 clones, about nine tenths seen once. The chain uses TRBV5-1 and TRBJ1-2; D is possibly TRBD1 (6 bases). Sequencing input: peripheral blood. The source is a human donor in a cohort sampled during active COVID-19. CDR3 bases: TGCGCCAGCAGCACACAGGGTTTAAACTATGGCTACACCTTC. Protein: CASSTQGLNYGYTF.